This is a list of T cell receptor beta chains from one sample in a study of T cell responses to AZD1222 COVID-19 vaccine. TCRdb's copy holds only in-frame clones and misses some; the assay was immunoSEQ multiplex PCR. The data contain fewer than 100,000 clones, nearly 90% of them singletons. The sequences come from peripheral blood, collected on day 0 of AZD1222 vaccination. All receptors come from an adult in good health. Each CDR3 is given with its conserved first and last residue. The order of the fields is CDR3 length, J gene, V gene, CDR3 protein.

13 | TRBJ1-1 | TRBV7-2 | CASSFLGGVEAFF
12 | TRBJ2-2 | TRBV28 | CASTPNTGELFF
15 | TRBJ2-1 | TRBV6-5 | CASRFRGQNYNEQFF
16 | TRBJ1-2 | TRBV4-2 | CASSPAGTGTNYGYTF
15 | TRBJ2-2 | TRBV7-9 | CASSLAPMNTGELFF
12 | TRBJ1-6 | TRBV5-4 | CASSLEDSPLHF
13 | TRBJ2-1 | TRBV27 | CASRGTSRYEQFF
15 | TRBJ2-7 | TRBV2 | CASRREIAGGHEQYF
12 | TRBJ2-3 | TRBV7-2 | CASSLKSDTQYF
15 | TRBJ2-1 | TRBV9 | CASSLAGSSYNEQFF
12 | TRBJ1-2 | TRBV12-3/TRBV12-4 | CASSLQTDGYTF
15 | TRBJ1-3 | TRBV11-2 | CASSLGPSSGNTIYF
14 | TRBJ2-2 | TRBV7-2 | CASSRAVSTGELFF
18 | TRBJ2-3 | TRBV3-1/TRBV3-2 | CASSHLRGGGHSTDTQYF
15 | TRBJ1-6 | TRBV19 | CASTLESSYNSPLHF
14 | TRBJ2-7 | TRBV27 | CASRPGSFPGEQYF
16 | TRBJ1-2 | TRBV5-1 | CASSLAGQSLNYGYTF
15 | TRBJ2-7 | TRBV14 | CASSQYQAGAYEQYF
17 | TRBJ1-1 | TRBV19 | CASSIDPTGRTSGQAFF
15 | TRBJ2-3 | TRBV6-5 | CASTSAGRSTDTQYF
14 | TRBJ1-2 | TRBV28 | CASRWATTGYGYTF
15 | TRBJ1-1 | TRBV5-4 | CASSLVGGAGTEAFF
15 | TRBJ1-1 | TRBV3-1/TRBV3-2 | CASSQGDQGNTEAFF
15 | TRBJ1-3 | TRBV3-1/TRBV3-2 | CASSQTGASGNTIYF
15 | TRBJ1-3 | TRBV5-1 | CASSSAGELENTIYF
15 | TRBJ2-5 | TRBV3-1/TRBV3-2 | CASSPDRVRLETQYF
17 | TRBJ1-1 | TRBV18 | CASSPLGGSALNTEAFF
14 | TRBJ1-1 | TRBV4-3 | CASSQEGGITEAFF
18 | TRBJ2-2 | TRBV19 | CASSMYGAGGPNTGELFF
15 | TRBJ1-6 | TRBV19 | CASTDPSSYNSPLHF
13 | TRBJ2-7 | TRBV11-3 | CASSAGGFNEQYF
13 | TRBJ1-1 | TRBV6-5 | CASGRDTYTEAFF
13 | TRBJ2-1 | TRBV6-5 | CASSHEGAREQFF
15 | TRBJ2-7 | TRBV5-4 | CASSPPGGREGEQYF
13 | TRBJ2-1 | TRBV18 | CASSPGQGNEQFF
14 | TRBJ1-1 | TRBV6-1 | CASSEMDGNTEAFF
15 | TRBJ2-7 | TRBV12-5 | CASGLVLAGAYEQYF
14 | TRBJ1-5 | TRBV2 | CASSELRGNQPQHF
13 | TRBJ1-5 | TRBV28 | CASRFNTYQPQHF
15 | TRBJ2-7 | TRBV5-1 | CASSSSGGASGEQYF
17 | TRBJ1-6 | TRBV4-2 | CASSQAQGLGGNSPLHF
13 | TRBJ1-5 | TRBV27 | CASSSLSRQPQHF
14 | TRBJ2-3 | TRBV6-4 | CASSAADSTDTQYF
14 | TRBJ1-4 | TRBV18 | CASSPGTGDEKLFF
15 | TRBJ2-1 | TRBV7-3 | CASSSGPLIDNEQFF